Listed here are 23 T cell receptor beta chains from one sample, sequenced in a study of blood T cells in healthy people across ages. A sample-barcoded 5' primer and a J-beta primer mix were used in a second PCR of roughly 7 to 11 cycles. TCRdb re-analysed the 5' RACE reads in MiXCR, keeping a single row per CDR3 protein. The sample shows about 800,000 distinct CDR3 sequences, 58% of them seen only once. Material: blood. These receptors were collected from a man aged 30 to 45 in good health.

This clonotype was recorded a few times. The genes are TRBV7-2 and TRBJ2-2; D is uncertain. This CDR3 has 13 amino acids. Germline lookup yields CDR1 SGHTA and CDR2 FQGNSA. The V and J ends lost 5 bases and 3 bases respectively, with 7 bases between them. The CDR3 bases are TGTGCCAGCAGCGTTCAGCACACCGGGGAGCTGTTTTTT. Its translation: CASSVQHTGELFF.

This clonotype was picked up a small number of times. V is TRBV28 and J is TRBJ2-1; TRBD2 matches 15 bases. V was pared by 8 bases and J by 7 bases, with 12 bases of the junction left unmatched. There are 17 residues in the CDR3. The germline V gene has CDR1 MDHEN and CDR2 SYDVKM. CDR3 nucleotides: TGTGCCAGCCAACCCGGGACTAGCGGGAGGCCGTGGAATGAGCAGTTCTTC. Translated: CASQPGTSGRPWNEQFF.

The chain uses TRBV4-2 and TRBJ2-4; no reliable D call. Matching the DNA end better, TRBJ2-7 makes the J call doubtful. The length of the CDR3 is 15 residues. The germline V gene has CDR1 LGHNA and CDR2 YNFKEQ. CDR3 DNA sequence: TGTGCCAGCAGCCAAGCCCAGTCCTTCGGCAACGAGCAGTACTTC. Its translation is CASSQAQSFGNEQYF.

J is TRBJ1-1 and V is TRBV28; D is unclear. The CDR3 is 11 amino acids. Germline V lookup: CDR1 MDHEN, CDR2 SYDVKM. Trimming removed 6 bases at V and 6 bases at J, with 8 bases between. The CDR3 loop is CASRRSAEAFF. In DNA, the CDR3 is TGTGCCAGCAGGCGGTCCGCTGAAGCTTTCTTT. The whole variable domain, remainder taken from reference TRBV28 and TRBJ1-1, is DVKVTQSSRYLVKRTGEKVFLECVQDMDHENMFWYRQDPGLGLRLIYFSYDVKMKEKGDIPEGYSVSREKKERFSLILESASTNQTSMYLCASRRSAEAFFGQGTRLTVV.

This clonotype was observed at least ten times. The rearrangement joins TRBV7-2 to TRBJ2-5; unclear D gene. Germline CDR1 and CDR2: SGHTA and FQGNSA. Trimming removed 3 bases from V and 7 bases from J, with 12 bases in between. This CDR3 spans 13 amino acids. The CDR3 reads CASSLNTVGTQYF. CDR3 DNA sequence: TGTGCCAGCAGCTTGAATACGGTTGGGACCCAGTACTTC.

The chain employs TRBV5-1 and TRBJ2-1; 14 positions match TRBD2. The CDR3 spans 18 residues. The germline V gene encodes CDR1 SGHRS and CDR2 YFSETQ. The junction had 15 bases not matched to a gene; V was cut back by 4 bases and J by 9 bases. CDR3 region: CASSPTLGTSGGLAEQFF. The CDR3 DNA is TGCGCCAGCAGCCCTACGCTCGGGACTAGCGGGGGCTTGGCTGAGCAGTTCTTC.

In its sample, this clonotype was seen a few times. The rearrangement links TRBV7-2 to TRBJ2-4; D is unclear. Trimming left V 5 bases short and J 5 bases short, with 16 bases between. Germline V gives CDR1 SGHTA, CDR2 FQGNSA. This CDR3 is built from 15 residues. The CDR3 region has the DNA TGTGCCAGCAGCCCACAAGCTACTGTGGAAAACATTCAGTACTTC. Protein: CASSPQATVENIQYF.

This clonotype was detected a few times. The rearrangement joins TRBV29-1 to TRBJ2-1, with 16 bases that match TRBD2. Germline lookup yields CDR1 SQVTM and CDR2 ANQGSEA. This CDR3 contains 16 residues. The CDR3 DNA reads as TGCTCCCTTGGGACTAGCGGGGGGGCAGTGTACAATGAGCAGTTCTTC. Amino acids: CSLGTSGGAVYNEQFF.

The J gene is TRBJ2-4, the V gene TRBV4-2; a possible D gene is TRBD2 (6 bases). The germline V gene encodes CDR1 LGHNA and CDR2 YNFKEQ. Between the trimmed V and J ends, which lost 0 bases and 13 bases, there was a span of 13 bases. The CDR3 is 13 residues long. CDR3 bases: TGTGCCAGCAGCCAAGAGGTCTTCCGGGAGCAGTACTTC. As protein: CASSQEVFREQYF.

This clonotype has at least ten counts. V gene TRBV6-6 combines with J gene TRBJ1-2; 10 nucleotides match TRBD1. The trim removed 5 bases at V and 8 bases at J, leaving 11 bases unmatched. Germline V gives CDR1 MNHNY, CDR2 SVGAGI (reference sequence). This CDR3 spans 15 amino acids. CDR3 amino acids: CASSQTQRTGGGYTF. CDR3 DNA: TGTGCCAGCAGTCAGACACAGCGGACAGGGGGAGGCTACACCTTC.

This clonotype was seen a few times. The V gene is TRBV27, the J gene TRBJ1-1, with a possible D match to TRBD1 (6 bases). Per the germline V gene, CDR1 is MNHEY and CDR2 is SMNVEV (reference sequence). Trimming stripped 2 bases from V and 3 bases from J, with 10 bases between. CDR3 size: 14 residues. CDR3 residues: CASSLRGYDTEAFF. The CDR3 DNA follows: TGTGCCAGCAGTTTAAGGGGGTATGACACTGAAGCTTTCTTT.

A few counts support this clonotype. This chain's CDR3 is CSRRATTGETQYF. Here the CDR3 DNA reads TGCAGTCGGCGGGCTACCACCGGGGAGACCCAGTACTTC. The chain links TRBV20-1 to TRBJ2-5; possible D gene TRBD2, 5 bases. Per germline, CDR1 DFQATT and CDR2 SNEGSKA (reference sequence). This CDR3 region has 13 residues. Between the trimmed V and J ends, which lost 8 bases and 5 bases, there was a span of 18 bases.

The chain is built from TRBV28 and TRBJ2-1; D unresolved. There are 18 residues in the CDR3. Trimming left V 2 bases short and J 0 bases short, with 17 bases between. From germline, CDR1 is MDHEN and CDR2 SYDVKM. CDR3 in amino acids: CASSLGIYSSFSYNEQFF. CDR3 nucleotides: TGTGCCAGCAGTTTAGGTATCTATTCCTCATTCTCCTACAATGAGCAGTTCTTC.

This clonotype turned up a few times. The rearrangement links TRBV9 to TRBJ2-3, with D possibly being TRBD1 or TRBD2 (5 bases each). This CDR3 contains 12 residues. V dropped 4 bases and J dropped 14 bases, with 17 bases sitting between them. Germline CDR1 is SGDLS and CDR2 is YYNGEE. CDR3 region: CASSLTGAELYF. CDR3 nucleotides: TGTGCCAGCAGCCTTACAGGAGCGGAGTTGTATTTT.

Comment on this clonotype: The germline gene is not matched at one end of the junction; a read error may be the cause. The V call is TRBV7-8, the J call TRBJ2-4, with D uncertain. Judging by the DNA end, TRBJ2-7 fits better; the J call may be wrong. The CDR3 loop spans 15 amino acids. Germline CDR1 and CDR2: SGHVS and FQNEAQ. CDR3 amino acids: CAGSFRPDNSYEQYF. CDR3 nucleotides: TGTGCCGGCAGCTTTCGGCCAGACAACTCCTACGAGCAGTACTTC.

This clonotype was seen a handful of times. J is TRBJ2-5 and V is TRBV7-2, with 11 bases aligning to TRBD2. The ends lost 7 bases at V and 3 bases at J; junction bases unmatched: 13. Per the germline V gene, CDR1 is SGHTA and CDR2 is FQGNSA. This CDR3 is 17 amino acids long. This chain's CDR3 is CASIIAGGPKGEETQYF. CDR3 in DNA: TGTGCCAGCATAATAGCGGGAGGGCCAAAAGGGGAAGAGACCCAGTACTTC.

The V gene is TRBV12-3 or TRBV12-4, the J gene TRBJ2-3, with 7 bases lining up with TRBD1. The CDR3 extends over 12 amino acids. J was trimmed by 10 bases and V by 5 bases; bases with no gene match: 6. CDR3 DNA: TGTGCCAGCAGTCCTGGACAGGCTGCGCAGTATTTT. Amino acid sequence: CASSPGQAAQYF.

The chain carries TRBV27 and TRBJ2-5; D remains unclear. CDR1 is MNHEY and CDR2 is SMNVEV in the germline V gene (reference sequence). V shed 4 bases and J shed 1 base, with 13 bases lying between them. The CDR3 is 15 residues long. The CDR3 DNA reads TGTGCCAGCAGTTCGGGTCGAACAGCCCAAGAGACCCAGTACTTC. Residues: CASSSGRTAQETQYF.

V gene TRBV10-3 combines with J gene TRBJ2-5; D is ambiguous. Germline-derived CDR1 and CDR2 are ENHRY and SYGVKD. The CDR3 has 12 amino acids. The germline V and J ends were trimmed by 2 bases and 4 bases, with 5 bases remaining between them. CDR3 DNA: TGTGCCATCAGTGAGCTTTTAGAGACCCAGTACTTC. Protein product: CAISELLETQYF.

The rearrangement uses TRBV15 and TRBJ2-7, with D possibly matching TRBD1 (6 bases). The CDR3 is made up of 14 amino acids. The ends were cut back, 2 bases at V and 6 bases at J, with 14 bases in the middle. The germline CDR1 and CDR2 sequences are LNHNV and YYDKDF (reference sequence). The CDR3 coding sequence is TGTGCCACCAGCAGATCCCAACAGGGTGCCGAGCAGTACTTC. Amino acids: CATSRSQQGAEQYF.

The V call is TRBV20-1, the J call TRBJ2-3; D remains unclear. The CDR3 runs 15 residues. V dropped 2 bases and J dropped 4 bases, with 16 bases sitting between them. Germline V CDR1 and CDR2: DFQATT, SNEGSKA (reference sequence). CDR3 sequence: CSARPAGLGPDTQYF. The CDR3 DNA is TGCAGTGCTAGACCGGCTGGGCTCGGGCCAGATACGCAGTATTTT.

The chain uses TRBV27 and TRBJ2-7; D may correspond to TRBD1 or TRBD2 (5 bases each). The V end was cut by 6 bases, the J end by 9 bases, with 15 bases between. This CDR3 spans 12 amino acids. The V gene's germline CDR1 is MNHEY and CDR2 SMNVEV (reference sequence). The CDR3 coding sequence is TGTGCCAGCAGCATTGGGTATGGGGGGCAGTACTTC. Its protein product is CASSIGYGGQYF.

V is TRBV20-1 and J is TRBJ1-2; D is unclear. CDR1 and CDR2 from the germline V gene are DFQATT and SNEGSKA (reference sequence). V gave up 8 bases and J gave up 3 bases, with 10 bases separating them. CDR3 length: 11 residues. CDR3 DNA: TGCAGTCATAGTAGGGACTATGGCTACACCTTC. It specifies CSHSRDYGYTF.